This T cell receptor (beta chain) was profiled in a study of identical twins. This clonotype was picked up a small number of times. What it binds is unknown. A universal primer site was created by template switching, with the cDNA bearing unique molecular identifiers. Using its own MiXCR run on the 5' RACE reads, TCRdb lists one record per CDR3 protein. The sample records more than 1.5 million distinct CDR3 sequences, under 35% being singletons. Study observations and caveats: Beta clonotypes that were abundant in cord blood contained fewer insertions, a pattern absent from memory repertoires. The authors drew conclusions from cross-sectional statistical analysis rather than following the same donors. Modelling approaches yielded underestimates of out-of-frame TCR alpha sharing between monozygotic twins.

CDR1 and CDR2 (germline): ENHRY, SYGVKD. V shed 2 bases, J shed 3 bases, and the junction held 0 bases outside the gene matches. The CDR3 spans 13 residues. Sample: cord blood. The chain carries TRBV10-3 and TRBJ1-1, with 7 nucleotides matching TRBD1. This receptor was identified in a newborn girl in good health. CDR3 DNA sequence: TGTGCCATCAGTGAGACAGGGGACACTGAAGCTTTCTTT. Encoded protein: CAISETGDTEAFF.